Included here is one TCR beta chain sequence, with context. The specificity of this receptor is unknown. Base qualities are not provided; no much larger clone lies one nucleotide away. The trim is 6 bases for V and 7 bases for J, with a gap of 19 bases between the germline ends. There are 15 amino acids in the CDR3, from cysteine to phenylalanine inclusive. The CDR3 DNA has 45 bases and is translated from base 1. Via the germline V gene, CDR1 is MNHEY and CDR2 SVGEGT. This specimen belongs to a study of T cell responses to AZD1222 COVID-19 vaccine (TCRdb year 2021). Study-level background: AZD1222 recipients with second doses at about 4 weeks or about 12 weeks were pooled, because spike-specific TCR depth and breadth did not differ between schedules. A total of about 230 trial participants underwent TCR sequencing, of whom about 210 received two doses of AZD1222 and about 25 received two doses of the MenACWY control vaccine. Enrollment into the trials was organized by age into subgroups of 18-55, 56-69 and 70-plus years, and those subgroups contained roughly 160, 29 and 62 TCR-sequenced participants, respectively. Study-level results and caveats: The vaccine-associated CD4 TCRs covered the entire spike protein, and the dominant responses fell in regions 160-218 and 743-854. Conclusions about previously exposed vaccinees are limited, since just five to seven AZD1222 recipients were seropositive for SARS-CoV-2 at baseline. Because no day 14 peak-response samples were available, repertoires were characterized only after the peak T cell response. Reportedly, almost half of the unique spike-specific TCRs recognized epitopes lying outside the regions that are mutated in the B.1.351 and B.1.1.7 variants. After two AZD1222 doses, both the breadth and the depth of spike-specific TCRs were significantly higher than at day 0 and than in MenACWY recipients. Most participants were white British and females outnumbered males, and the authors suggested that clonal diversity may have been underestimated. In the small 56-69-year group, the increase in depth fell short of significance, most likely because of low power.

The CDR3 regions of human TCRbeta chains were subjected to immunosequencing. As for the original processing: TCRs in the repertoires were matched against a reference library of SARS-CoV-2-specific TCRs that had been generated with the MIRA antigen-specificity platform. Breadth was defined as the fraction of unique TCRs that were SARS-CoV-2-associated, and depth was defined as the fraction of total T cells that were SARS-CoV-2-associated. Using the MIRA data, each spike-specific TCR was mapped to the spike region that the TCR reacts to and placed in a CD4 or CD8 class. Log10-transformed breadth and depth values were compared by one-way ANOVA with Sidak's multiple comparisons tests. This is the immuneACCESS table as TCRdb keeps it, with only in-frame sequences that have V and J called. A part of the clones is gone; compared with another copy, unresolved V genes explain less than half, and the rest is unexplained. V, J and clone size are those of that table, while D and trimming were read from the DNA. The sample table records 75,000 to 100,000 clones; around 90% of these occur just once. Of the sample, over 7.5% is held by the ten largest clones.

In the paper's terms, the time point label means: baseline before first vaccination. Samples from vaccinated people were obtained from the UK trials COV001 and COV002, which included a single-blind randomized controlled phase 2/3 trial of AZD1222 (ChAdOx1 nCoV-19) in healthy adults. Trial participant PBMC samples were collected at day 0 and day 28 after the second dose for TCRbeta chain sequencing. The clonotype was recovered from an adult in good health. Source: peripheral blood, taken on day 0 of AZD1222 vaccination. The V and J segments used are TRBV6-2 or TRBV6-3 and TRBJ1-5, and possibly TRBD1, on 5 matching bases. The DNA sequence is TGTGCCAGCAGCCGCCGAGGGAGGGAGGGGCAGCCCCAGCATTTT. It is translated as CASSRRGREGQPQHF.